This T cell receptor beta chain was recovered during a study of blood T cell repertoires in COVID-19. Donors were grouped by their self-reported clinical history. Cohort 3 recovery required two negative PCRs, clearance, or symptom resolution. This CDR3 has 14 residues. CDR1 is SEHNR and CDR2 is FQNEAQ in the germline V gene (reference sequence). Unmatched junction bases numbered 3, after V lost 2 bases and J lost 7 bases. Original processing methods: Amplification with reference gene primers provided the estimates of nucleated cell counts. The table came from immunoSEQ multiplex PCR; TCRdb's copy has only in-frame clones and leaves some out. The V and J calls and clone size are taken from that table; D and trimming were inferred from the DNA. The profile covers under 300,000 clones, with about nine tenths appearing a single time and 15% taken by the ten largest.

This chain joins TRBV7-9 and TRBJ2-1, with 9 bases lining up with TRBD2. The sequenced sample was PBMCs or T cells enriched from blood (not recorded which). The origin of this receptor is a man between 18 and 35 years old who had recovered from COVID-19. CDR3: CASSLSLAGNEQFF. In nucleotides, the CDR3 is TGTGCCAGCAGCTTAAGTCTAGCGGGGAATGAGCAGTTCTTC. Variable domain in full (rest from reference TRBV7-9 and TRBJ2-1): DTGVSQNPRHKITKRGQNVTFRCDPISEHNRLYWYRQTLGQGPEFLTYFQNEAQLEKSRLLSDRFSAERPKGSFSTLEIQRTEQGDSAMYLCASSLSLAGNEQFFGPGTRLTVL.